Each of the 30 T cell receptor beta chains below was sequenced from the same sample in a study of blood T cell repertoires in COVID-19. The repertoire was sequenced with immunoSEQ multiplex PCR; TCRdb's copy has only in-frame clones and lacks some. The data hold about 35,000 clones, with roughly four fifths observed a single time. Specimen: peripheral blood. Receptor source: a man older than 75 with active or convalescent COVID-19.

The chain recombines TRBV6-5 with TRBJ1-2; 8 nucleotides line up with TRBD1. Germline trimming cut 8 bases from V and 1 base from J; bases unmatched to any gene: 9. CDR3 length equals 15 residues. CDR1 MNHEY and CDR2 SVGAGI come from the germline V gene. The CDR3 region has the DNA TGTGCCAGCTTTAGGGACAGGAACTTTAACTATGGCTACACCTTC. Translation gives CASFRDRNFNYGYTF.

The chain employs TRBV24-1 and TRBJ2-1; D remains ambiguous. The CDR3 spans 16 residues. Trimming pared 3 bases from V and 4 bases from J, leaving 15 bases between. The germline V gene has CDR1 KGHDR and CDR2 SFDVKD. The CDR3 spells CATSDGSRVAYNEQFF. The CDR3, as DNA: TGTGCCACCAGTGATGGCAGCCGGGTCGCGTACAATGAGCAGTTCTTC.

This chain uses TRBV10-1 with TRBJ2-1; 9 bases fit TRBD2. Looked up from germline, CDR1 is WNHNN and CDR2 is SYGVQD (reference sequence). The trim removed 5 bases at V and 7 bases at J, leaving 6 bases unmatched. The CDR3 contains 14 residues. This CDR3 is CASSSSGRGNEQFF. CDR3 nucleotides: TGCGCCAGCAGTAGTAGCGGGAGAGGGAATGAGCAGTTCTTC.

This clone was detected once. The chain carries TRBV4-1 and TRBJ2-7, with D perhaps TRBD1 (5 bases). The ends were cut back, 0 bases at V and 4 bases at J, with 13 bases in the middle. Looked up from germline, CDR1 is MGHRA and CDR2 is YSYEKL. The CDR3 contains 15 residues. Written as DNA, the CDR3 is TGCGCCAGCAGCCAAGATCGACAGCCACCTTACGAGCAGTACTTC. This translates into CASSQDRQPPYEQYF.

In its sample, this clone was seen once. This chain uses TRBV21-1 with TRBJ2-5; the D segment call TRBD2 is taken from the table without a DNA check. TRBV21-1 is a pseudogene. This CDR3 region has 13 residues. CDR3 loop: CASSKFGQETQYF. The CDR3, as DNA: TGTGCCAGCAGCAAATTCGGCCAAGAGACCCAGTACTTC.

This clone was picked up one time. The gene calls are TRBV12-1 and TRBJ2-2; the table assigns TRBD2, which was not confirmed against the DNA. TRBV12-1 is described as a pseudogene. The CDR3 is 18 amino acids. The CDR3 loop reads CASSSFWLSGMNTGELFF. The DNA of the CDR3 is TGTGCCAGCAGCTCCTTCTGGTTGAGCGGGATGAACACCGGGGAGCTGTTTTTT.

This clone was seen only once. The V call is TRBV28, the J call TRBJ1-1, with D possibly matching TRBD1 (5 bases). Trimming removed 8 bases from V and 6 bases from J, with 10 bases in between. The CDR3 is 11 residues long. From germline, CDR1 is MDHEN and CDR2 SYDVKM. The DNA for the CDR3 is TGTGCCAGCTTTGGGGCGGCTGAAGCTTTCTTT. It is translated as CASFGAAEAFF.

V is TRBV19 and J is TRBJ2-2, with D possibly TRBD2 on 5 matching bases. CDR1 LNHDA and CDR2 SQIVND come from the germline V gene (reference sequence). V lost 3 bases and J 1 base, leaving 9 bases between the germline ends. This CDR3 comprises 15 residues. The CDR3 nucleotides are TGTGCCAGTAGTATTACCAGCGGGAACACCGGGGAGCTGTTTTTT. It specifies CASSITSGNTGELFF. The whole variable domain, remainder taken from reference TRBV19 and TRBJ2-2, is DGGITQSPKYLFRKEGQNVTLSCEQNLNHDAMYWYRQDPGQGLRLIYYSQIVNDFQKGDIAEGYSVSREKKESFPLTVTSAQKNPTAFYLCASSITSGNTGELFFGEGSRLTVL.

The rearrangement uses TRBV27 and TRBJ1-6, with D maybe TRBD1 (6 bases). The CDR3 has 16 residues. In germline, CDR1 is MNHEY, CDR2 SMNVEV (reference sequence). With 3 bases removed from V and 7 bases from J, the gap between germline ends came to 16 bases. CDR3 sequence: CASSFRQGFSNSPLHF. DNA of the CDR3: TGTGCCAGCAGTTTTCGGCAGGGGTTTAGCAATTCACCCCTCCACTTT.

The rearrangement uses TRBV20-1 and TRBJ2-1; no definite D call. This CDR3 region has 14 residues. CDR1 DFQATT and CDR2 SNEGSKA come from the germline V gene (reference sequence). Trimming stripped 3 bases from V and 0 bases from J, with 9 bases between. CDR3 sequence: CSASLRSSYNEQFF. The DNA for the CDR3 is TGCAGTGCTAGTCTTCGGAGCTCCTACAATGAGCAGTTCTTC.

The count of this clone is one. V usage is TRBV19 and J usage is TRBJ1-1; D is unclear. In germline, CDR1 is LNHDA, CDR2 SQIVND (reference sequence). The CDR3 contains 16 residues. V shed 4 bases and J shed 0 bases, with 15 bases lying between them. CDR3 amino acids: CASSTGVSRMNTEAFF. The CDR3 DNA sequence: TGTGCCAGTAGTACCGGAGTAAGCAGAATGAACACTGAAGCTTTCTTT.

The gene calls are TRBV7-2 and TRBJ2-3; tentative D call: TRBD1 (6 bases). Germline V gene lookup returns CDR1 SGHTA and CDR2 FQGNSA. The CDR3 has 15 residues. Deletions cut 2 bases from V and 4 bases from J, with 13 bases between. The CDR3 DNA follows: TGTGCCAGCAGCTTAATGGCCAGGGGTGCAGATACGCAGTATTTT. It is translated as CASSLMARGADTQYF.

The chain joins TRBV19 to TRBJ2-6; the match to TRBD1 covers 7 bases. The germline gives CDR1 LNHDA, CDR2 SQIVND (reference sequence). The trim removed 7 bases at V and 2 bases at J, leaving 2 bases unmatched. This CDR3 is 14 amino acids long. CDR3 in DNA: TGTGCCAGTACGGGACAGCCTGGGGCCAACGTCCTGACTTTC. Translating gives CASTGQPGANVLTF.

V gene TRBV5-1 combines with J gene TRBJ2-5, with TRBD1 as a possible D gene (5 bases). Deletions cut 4 bases from V and 7 bases from J, with 8 bases between. CDR3 length: 11 residues. CDR1 SGHRS and CDR2 YFSETQ come from the germline V gene. The DNA of the CDR3 is TGCGCCAGCAGCCAGCAGGGGACCCAGTACTTC. Translation gives CASSQQGTQYF.

The chain is built from TRBV3-1 (or the pseudogene TRBV3-2) and TRBJ2-5; the match to TRBD2 covers 9 bases. Germline V CDR1 and CDR2: LGHDT, YNNKEL (reference sequence). Trimming at V came to 1 base and at J to 7 bases, leaving 10 bases not matched to a gene. The CDR3 contains 16 residues. The CDR3, as DNA: TGTGCCAGCAGCCAAGGTCCTAGCGGGGTTCCGGGGACCCAGTACTTC. As protein: CASSQGPSGVPGTQYF.

The chain recombines TRBV10-2 with TRBJ2-1; 10 bases are a match to TRBD2. Trimming removed 2 bases from V and 6 bases from J; junction bases left unmatched: 4. The germline V gene encodes CDR1 WSHSY and CDR2 SAAADI. The CDR3 sequence is 15 residues long. CDR3 sequence: CASSERLAGINEQFF. The CDR3 DNA is TGCGCCAGCAGTGAGCGACTAGCGGGTATCAATGAGCAGTTCTTC.

The genes are TRBV4-2 and TRBJ2-1; 7 bases are a match to TRBD2. CDR1 is LGHNA and CDR2 is YNFKEQ in the germline V gene. Germline trimming cut 0 bases from V and 3 bases from J; bases unmatched to any gene: 5. The length of the CDR3 is 16 residues. DNA of the CDR3: TGTGCCAGCAGCCAAGATCAAGCGGGAATCTACAATGAGCAGTTCTTC. Amino acids: CASSQDQAGIYNEQFF.

The chain has TRBV7-9 and TRBJ1-3; weak D call: TRBD1 (5 bases). CDR3 length equals 15 residues. V was trimmed by 6 bases and J by 3 bases, leaving 15 bases between them. Germline assignment: CDR1 SEHNR and CDR2 FQNEAQ (reference sequence). The DNA of the CDR3 is TGTGCCAGCAGACCCCGGGGGGGGTTTGGAAACACCATATATTTT. Translated, it gives CASRPRGGFGNTIYF.

The chain has TRBV6-5 and TRBJ1-6; D may be TRBD1 (5 bases). The CDR3 totals 15 residues. CDR1 and CDR2 (germline): MNHEY, SVGAGI. V was pared by 9 bases and J by 9 bases, with 21 bases between. This CDR3 reads CASAYSGTGGSPLHF. CDR3 bases: TGTGCCAGTGCGTATTCCGGGACGGGAGGTTCACCCCTCCACTTT.

CDR3: CASSKGHRGGQPQHF. The CDR3 DNA is TGTGCCAGCAGCAAAGGACACAGGGGTGGTCAGCCCCAGCATTTT. The J gene is TRBJ1-5, the V gene TRBV21-1; the D segment call TRBD1 is taken from the table without a DNA check. TRBV21-1 constitutes a pseudogene. The CDR3 is 15 residues long.

This clone was counted only a few times. The rearrangement joins TRBV11-2 to TRBJ1-6; D may be TRBD1 (5 bases). V lost 1 base to trimming and J lost 6 bases, with 10 bases between them. This CDR3 has 15 residues. Germline assignment: CDR1 SGHAT and CDR2 FQNNGV. Here the CDR3 reads CASSLAGQGNSPLHF. The CDR3 nucleotides read TGTGCCAGCAGCTTAGCCGGGCAGGGTAATTCACCCCTCCACTTT.

The chain recombines TRBV6-5 with TRBJ1-2, with 8 nucleotides matching TRBD1. V lost 2 bases, J lost 8 bases, and 10 bases stayed unmatched. Germline assignment: CDR1 MNHEY and CDR2 SVGAGI. CDR3 size: 15 residues. In DNA, the CDR3 is TGTGCCAGCAGTTACCGACAGGGGACGGGCGTAGGCTACACCTTC. It is translated as CASSYRQGTGVGYTF.

The chain couples TRBV28 to TRBJ1-2; 9 bases match TRBD1. Germline V gene lookup returns CDR1 MDHEN and CDR2 SYDVKM. This CDR3 contains 16 residues. With 5 bases clipped from V and 3 bases from J, the junction kept 10 bases outside the gene matches. The CDR3 DNA follows: TGTGCCAGCAGTCTTTTACCGGGACAGGGATACTATGGCTACACCTTC. As protein: CASSLLPGQGYYGYTF.

The rearrangement links TRBV19 to TRBJ1-3; the D is unclear. With 1 base removed from V and 6 bases from J, the gap between germline ends came to 10 bases. The CDR3 loop spans 14 amino acids. Germline values: CDR1 LNHDA, CDR2 SQIVND (reference sequence). CDR3 sequence reads: CASSIGAQLNTIYF. The DNA for the CDR3 is TGTGCCAGTAGTATAGGCGCGCAACTAAACACCATATATTTT.

The chain employs TRBV2 and TRBJ2-1, with 7 bases that match TRBD1. The CDR3 extends over 15 amino acids. V trimming: 4 bases; J trimming: 7 bases; junction bases outside the gene matches: 10. The germline V gene has CDR1 SNHLY and CDR2 FYNNEI. CDR3: CASSGTGYSLNEQFF. The DNA of the CDR3 is TGTGCCAGCAGTGGGACAGGTTATTCCTTAAATGAGCAGTTCTTC.

This chain uses TRBV24-1 with TRBJ2-3; D is unclear. CDR1 KGHDR and CDR2 SFDVKD come from the germline V gene. This CDR3 has 13 residues. V shed 2 bases and J shed 0 bases, with 2 bases lying between them. CDR3 in amino acids: CATSDSSTDTQYF. In nucleotides, the CDR3 is TGTGCCACCAGTGATTCTAGCACAGATACGCAGTATTTT.

The chain carries TRBV5-1 and TRBJ2-3; tentative D call: TRBD1 (6 bases). Germline V CDR1 and CDR2: SGHRS, YFSETQ. V shed 1 base and J shed 0 bases, with 12 bases lying between them. The CDR3 length is 16 residues. The CDR3 nucleotides read TGCGCCAGCAGCTTGTTCACAGGACAGAGCACAGATACGCAGTATTTT. This sequence encodes CASSLFTGQSTDTQYF.

V gene TRBV20-1 combines with J gene TRBJ2-1, with D unresolved. Looked up from germline, CDR1 is DFQATT and CDR2 is SNEGSKA (reference sequence). Trimming left V 3 bases short and J 8 bases short, with 20 bases between. The CDR3 consists of 15 residues. The CDR3 spells CSASDSQKTSDEQFF. The CDR3 DNA reads as TGCAGTGCTAGTGATAGTCAAAAAACGTCCGATGAGCAGTTCTTC.

The genes are TRBV4-3 and TRBJ2-1, with 13 bases that match TRBD2. J lost 7 bases, V lost 4 bases, and 7 bases had no gene match. Germline V gives CDR1 LGHNA, CDR2 YSLEER. The CDR3 length is 16 residues. The CDR3 reads CASSLLGLAGKNEQFF. DNA for the CDR3: TGCGCCAGCAGCCTTTTGGGACTAGCGGGAAAAAATGAGCAGTTCTTC.

The chain is built from TRBV19 and TRBJ2-1; 14 bases agree with TRBD2. The germline V gene encodes CDR1 LNHDA and CDR2 SQIVND (reference sequence). The trim removed 5 bases at V and 6 bases at J, leaving 6 bases unmatched. The CDR3 has 16 residues. The CDR3 DNA follows: TGTGCCAGTAGTTGGGGGACTAGCGGGAGCATCAATGAGCAGTTCTTC. This encodes CASSWGTSGSINEQFF.